This T cell receptor (beta chain) comes out of a study of T cell responses to AZD1222 COVID-19 vaccine. Study conclusions and caveats: Donors were mostly white British, more females; clonal diversity possibly underestimated. Targeting of unmutated variant regions was reportedly seen in nearly half of spike-specific TCRs. Spike was spanned by vaccine-associated CD4 TCRs, with dominance at 160-218 and 743-854. Repertoire collection took place solely once the T cell response had peaked.

Profiling relied on immunoSEQ multiplex PCR, and the TCRdb table lists in-frame clones only, not all of them. The sample shows 90,000 to 140,000 clones, roughly 89% of them seen only once. Germline V gene data show CDR1 as SGHTA and CDR2 as FQGNSA. The CDR3 has 15 residues. V gave up 2 bases and J gave up 0 bases, with 7 bases separating them. On this clone itself: What it binds is not known. The sample carries other DNA sequences with the same CDR3.

This receptor was obtained from an adult who received the AZD1222 COVID-19 vaccine. The V gene is TRBV7-2, the J gene TRBJ2-2; no definite D call. The specimen was peripheral blood, collected 28 days after the second AZD1222 dose. The CDR3 DNA reads TGTGCCAGCAGCTTAACCGAGACGAACACCGGGGAGCTGTTTTTT. It yields the protein CASSLTETNTGELFF. Based on the CDR3 plus reference TRBV7-2 and TRBJ2-2, the full variable domain is GAGVSQSPSNKVTEKGKDVELRCDPISGHTALYWYRQSLGQGLEFLIYFQGNSAPDKSGLPSDRFSAERTGGSVSTLTIQRTQQEDSAVYLCASSLTETNTGELFFGEGSRLTVL.